The 29 T cell receptor beta chains reported below all come from one sample, sequenced in a study of early T cells in non-severe SARS-CoV-2 infection. TCRdb fed the 5' RACE reads into MiXCR, producing one record per CDR3 protein. The sample has more than 70,000 distinct CDR3 sequences, around 15% seen once. The sequenced sample consisted of whole blood. Every receptor here comes from an adult who was a healthcare worker with PCR-confirmed SARS-CoV-2 infection or an uninfected control (not recorded which).

V and J are TRBV15 and TRBJ1-2; TRBD1 matches 7 bases. Trimming at V came to 3 bases and at J to 4 bases, leaving 5 bases not matched to a gene. The CDR3 is made up of 14 amino acids. Germline V gives CDR1 LNHNV, CDR2 YYDKDF (reference sequence). The CDR3 nucleotides read TGTGCCACCAGCAGGGGGGGACAGATCTATGGCTACACCTTC. Translation: CATSRGGQIYGYTF.

The chain combines TRBV6-5 with TRBJ2-1; D possibly matches TRBD1 or TRBD2 (6 bases each). CDR1 and CDR2 from the germline V gene are MNHEY and SVGAGI. This CDR3 is 16 amino acids long. The V end lost 8 bases, the J end lost 1 base, and 18 bases lay between the germline ends. The CDR3 bases are TGTGCCAGCGGCAAAAGGGGGGCCCGTTCCTACAATGAGCAGTTCTTC. Translation gives CASGKRGARSYNEQFF.

This clonotype has more than one count but fewer than ten. The CDR3: CASSYSRGGEQYF. CDR3 coding DNA: TGTGCCAGCAGTTACTCGAGGGGTGGCGAGCAGTACTTC. This chain connects TRBV6-5 to TRBJ2-7; TRBD1 or TRBD2 may be the D gene (5 bases each). V lost 0 bases and J 6 bases, leaving 9 bases between the germline ends. CDR1 MNHEY and CDR2 SVGAGI come from the germline V gene. This CDR3 spans 13 amino acids.

The chain is built from TRBV29-1 and TRBJ1-1; a weak D match, TRBD1 (5 bases). The V gene lost 2 bases and the J gene lost 0 bases, with 13 bases spanning the gap. The CDR3 has 15 amino acids. Germline loops: CDR1 SQVTM, CDR2 ANQGSEA. In nucleotides, the CDR3 is TGCAGCGTTGAACAGGGAACTATCATGAACACTGAAGCTTTCTTT. Protein: CSVEQGTIMNTEAFF.

This clonotype was recorded at least ten times. The gene calls are TRBV7-2 and TRBJ2-5; possible D gene TRBD2, 7 bases. CDR1 SGHTA and CDR2 FQGNSA come from the germline V gene. Trimming shortened V by 5 bases and J by 7 bases, and 26 bases separated the two germline ends. The CDR3 contains 17 residues. CDR3 nucleotide sequence: TGTGCCAGCAGCCTGTCACCCGCTGCGGGGGCTACGTGGACCCAGTACTTC. Protein sequence: CASSLSPAAGATWTQYF.

This clonotype was seen more than once but under ten times. The chain employs TRBV6-6 and TRBJ1-3; D might be TRBD1 (6 bases). The V gene's germline CDR1 is MNHNY and CDR2 SVGAGI (reference sequence). V shed 10 bases and J shed 0 bases, with 19 bases lying between them. This CDR3 is built from 16 residues. The CDR3 here is CATHGQWGHSGNTIYF. DNA of the CDR3: TGTGCCACTCACGGACAGTGGGGACACTCTGGAAACACCATATATTTT.

The CDR3 sequence is CATRRDRSTGELFF. The CDR3 nucleotides are TGTGCCACCCGCCGGGACAGATCCACCGGGGAGCTGTTTTTT. The V gene is TRBV6-1, the J gene TRBJ2-2, with TRBD1 identical over 7 bases. V lost 10 bases to trimming and J lost 4 bases; unmatched junction nucleotides: 9. This CDR3 contains 14 residues. In germline, CDR1 is MNHNS, CDR2 SASEGT.

The rearrangement links TRBV5-1 to TRBJ2-1; 7 bases are a match to TRBD1. V lost 3 bases to trimming and J lost 4 bases; unmatched junction nucleotides: 7. Germline V CDR1 and CDR2: SGHRS, YFSETQ. The CDR3 contains 15 residues. The CDR3 DNA is TGCGCCAGCAGCTCGTCCGGGACAGATTACAATGAGCAGTTCTTC. Its protein is CASSSSGTDYNEQFF. Full variable domain (missing parts from reference TRBV5-1 and TRBJ2-1): KAGVTQTPRYLIKTRGQQVTLSCSPISGHRSVSWYQQTPGQGLQFLFEYFSETQRNKGNFPGRFSGRQFSNSRSEMNVSTLELGDSALYLCASSSSGTDYNEQFFGPGTRLTVL.

In its sample, this clonotype was seen a few times. V gene TRBV5-1 combines with J gene TRBJ2-1, with D unclear. This CDR3 is 16 amino acids long. From germline, CDR1 is SGHRS and CDR2 YFSETQ. The V and J ends lost 2 bases and 0 bases respectively, with 12 bases between them. In DNA form, the CDR3 reads TGCGCCAGCAGCTTTGTAGACTCGACCTCCTACAATGAGCAGTTCTTC. It is translated as CASSFVDSTSYNEQFF.

This clonotype was seen ten or more times. The chain has TRBV4-3 and TRBJ1-1; D uncertain. The CDR3 sequence is 16 residues long. Germline V gives CDR1 LGHNA, CDR2 YSLEER. Trimming cost V 4 bases and J 3 bases, with 18 bases left between them. Here the CDR3 DNA reads TGCGCCAGCAGCCGAACAGAGCTCACCAGCTACACTGAAGCTTTCTTT. It specifies CASSRTELTSYTEAFF.

Judged by abundance, this clonotype is medium-sized. The CDR3 DNA follows: TGTGCCAGCAGCTTAAAAGGGGGCGGTGAGCAGTACTTC. As protein: CASSLKGGGEQYF. This rearrangement joins TRBV11-1 to TRBJ2-7; TRBD1 matches 7 bases. The CDR3 sequence is 13 residues long. V lost 2 bases, J lost 7 bases, and 5 bases stayed unmatched. Germline CDR1 and CDR2: SGHAT and FQDESV (reference sequence). Combining the CDR3 with reference TRBV11-1 and TRBJ2-7 gives the whole variable domain EAEVAQSPRYKITEKSQAVAFWCDPISGHATLYWYRQILGQGPELLVQFQDESVVDDSQLPKDRFSAERLKGVDSTLKIQPAELGDSAMYLCASSLKGGGEQYFGPGTRLTVT.

This clonotype was counted at least ten times. The rearrangement links TRBV7-2 to TRBJ1-1; the D gene is possibly TRBD1 (5 bases). V was cut by 5 bases and J by 4 bases, with 14 bases left in between. Germline V gene lookup returns CDR1 SGHTA and CDR2 FQGNSA. There are 14 residues in the CDR3. DNA of the CDR3: TGTGCCAGCAGCCACGTAGGGGCGTCCACTGAAGCTTTCTTT. Translated: CASSHVGASTEAFF. Complete variable domain (other parts from reference TRBV7-2 and TRBJ1-1): GAGVSQSPSNKVTEKGKDVELRCDPISGHTALYWYRQSLGQGLEFLIYFQGNSAPDKSGLPSDRFSAERTGGSVSTLTIQRTQQEDSAVYLCASSHVGASTEAFFGQGTRLTVV.

V gene TRBV5-1 combines with J gene TRBJ2-1; 8 bases match TRBD2. The V segment lost 0 bases and the J segment 8 bases; nucleotides outside the gene matches: 10. This CDR3 is 16 amino acids long. Germline CDR1 reads SGHRS; CDR2 reads YFSETQ. CDR3 DNA: TGCGCCAGCAGCTTGGGTAGCGGGGTAGCAACCGATGAGCAGTTCTTC. It yields the protein CASSLGSGVATDEQFF.

Only a few counts were recorded for this clonotype. The CDR3 sequence: CASSQGPSGGLQETQYF. The CDR3 DNA is TGTGCCAGCAGCCAAGGGCCTAGCGGGGGCCTCCAAGAGACCCAGTACTTC. The rearrangement uses TRBV3-1 and TRBJ2-5; 10 positions agree with TRBD2. This CDR3 comprises 17 residues. The germline V gene encodes CDR1 LGHDT and CDR2 YNNKEL (reference sequence). V was pared by 1 base and J by 1 base, with 6 bases of the junction left unmatched.

This clonotype was seen at least ten times. This chain links TRBV28 with TRBJ2-3, with a weak D call TRBD2 (5 bases). This CDR3 has 13 amino acids. The germline V gene has CDR1 MDHEN and CDR2 SYDVKM. V was clipped by 5 bases and J by 8 bases, with 14 bases between them. CDR3 DNA: TGTGCCAGCAGTCCACTAGGACGGGGTACGCAGTATTTT. It translates to CASSPLGRGTQYF. Full variable domain (remainder filled in from reference TRBV28 and TRBJ2-3): DVKVTQSSRYLVKRTGEKVFLECVQDMDHENMFWYRQDPGLGLRLIYFSYDVKMKEKGDIPEGYSVSREKKERFSLILESASTNQTSMYLCASSPLGRGTQYFGPGTRLTVL.

This clonotype was recorded a few times. This chain links TRBV7-6 with TRBJ2-2; 11 bases match TRBD2. V shed 5 bases and J 1 base; nucleotides not matched to a gene: 3. This CDR3 comprises 16 residues. Germline loops: CDR1 SGHVS, CDR2 FNYEAQ. The chain's CDR3 is CASSPTSGENTGELFF. In DNA, the CDR3 is TGTGCCAGCAGCCCGACTAGCGGGGAGAACACCGGGGAGCTGTTTTTT.

The DNA for the CDR3 is TGTGCCAGCAACCTAACTAAACAGGGGGCGCGAGTAGATACGCAGTATTTT. Protein sequence: CASNLTKQGARVDTQYF. This chain joins TRBV14 and TRBJ2-3, with TRBD1 identical over 9 bases. This CDR3 contains 17 residues. J lost 5 bases, V lost 7 bases, and 16 bases had no gene match. Germline V gene lookup returns CDR1 SGHDN and CDR2 FVKESK.

This clonotype was detected many times. The chain has TRBV15 and TRBJ2-3; TRBD2 matches at 7 bases. The germline gives CDR1 LNHNV, CDR2 YYDKDF (reference sequence). This CDR3 has 14 residues. V lost 5 bases to trimming and J lost 3 bases; unmatched junction nucleotides: 5. This chain's CDR3 is CATSSRGDTDTQYF. Here the CDR3 DNA reads TGTGCCACCAGCTCACGGGGGGATACAGATACGCAGTATTTT. The variable domain in full, completed from reference TRBV15 and TRBJ2-3, reads DAMVIQNPRYQVTQFGKPVTLSCSQTLNHNVMYWYQQKSSQAPKLLFHYYDKDFNNEADTPDNFQSRRPNTSFCFLDIRSPGLGDTAMYLCATSSRGDTDTQYFGPGTRLTVL.

J is TRBJ1-2 and V is TRBV28; D is ambiguous. This CDR3 contains 14 residues. CDR1 and CDR2 (germline): MDHEN, SYDVKM. Trimming stripped 5 bases from V and 6 bases from J, with 16 bases between. The CDR3 sequence is CASSTPFTVDGYTF. DNA of the CDR3: TGTGCCAGCAGTACCCCCTTCACCGTCGATGGCTACACCTTC.

CDR3: CASSLAVTGNEQFF. The CDR3 DNA follows: TGTGCCAGCAGTTTAGCGGTGACGGGCAATGAGCAGTTCTTC. The chain recombines TRBV12-3 or TRBV12-4 with TRBJ2-1; D ambiguous. The CDR3 runs to 14 residues. The V end was cut by 0 bases, the J end by 6 bases, with 9 bases between.

This clonotype was found a few times. The chain links TRBV7-9 to TRBJ2-7; no reliable D call. The CDR3 has 16 amino acids. V lost 4 bases and J 3 bases, leaving 19 bases between the germline ends. Germline lookup yields CDR1 SEHNR and CDR2 FQNEAQ (reference sequence). The CDR3 bases are TGTGCCAGCAGCTCAACACCATTTACAGACATCTACGAGCAGTACTTC. Translating it yields CASSSTPFTDIYEQYF.

This clonotype was seen ten or more times. V gene TRBV6-5 combines with J gene TRBJ1-1; D gene ambiguous. In germline, CDR1 is MNHEY, CDR2 SVGAGI. The CDR3 has 13 amino acids. Trimming cost V 5 bases and J 7 bases, with 14 bases left between them. CDR3 in amino acids: CASSPTGEGEAFF. The CDR3 DNA follows: TGTGCCAGCAGTCCTACGGGCGAGGGTGAAGCTTTCTTT.

This clonotype was seen a few times. The chain joins TRBV29-1 to TRBJ1-5; unclear D gene. Trimming took off 4 bases at V and 1 base at J, with 5 bases between the two ends. The CDR3 loop spans 12 amino acids. Germline V lookup: CDR1 SQVTM, CDR2 ANQGSEA. The CDR3 DNA reads TGCAGCGTTGTACTCAGCAATCAGCCCCAGCATTTT. Translation: CSVVLSNQPQHF.

This clonotype was counted a few times. This chain uses TRBV7-3 with TRBJ2-7, with 7 bases that match TRBD1. Germline lookup yields CDR1 SGHTA and CDR2 FQGTGA. This CDR3 has 14 residues. The ends lost 2 bases at V and 5 bases at J; junction bases unmatched: 6. CDR3 nucleotides: TGTGCCAGCAGCTTAGAACAGGGGAAAAACGAGCAGTACTTC. It is translated as CASSLEQGKNEQYF.

This clonotype was counted between two and nine times. This sequence joins TRBV11-2 and TRBJ2-3; 8 bases are a match to TRBD2. Germline lookup yields CDR1 SGHAT and CDR2 FQNNGV. With V trimmed by 6 bases and J by 0 bases, 14 bases remained unmatched. The CDR3 is 18 amino acids. CDR3 sequence (DNA): TGTGCCAGCAGTCTTCCCCTGAAGGCGGGGGGTAGCACAGATACGCAGTATTTT. Its protein is CASSLPLKAGGSTDTQYF.

This clonotype came up a few times. This chain joins TRBV20-1 and TRBJ2-1, with 7 bases that match TRBD2. The CDR3 contains 17 residues. Germline CDR1 DFQATT, CDR2 SNEGSKA (reference sequence). With V trimmed by 2 bases and J by 9 bases, 19 bases remained unmatched. This chain's CDR3 is CSARSLTGAGIYGEQFF. CDR3 nucleotides: TGCAGTGCTAGAAGCCTAACGGGAGCGGGGATATATGGTGAGCAGTTCTTC.

This clonotype was observed many times. The rearrangement uses TRBV19 and TRBJ2-5; no clear D gene. Germline CDR1 LNHDA, CDR2 SQIVND (reference sequence). Trimming took 1 base from V and 5 from J, leaving 2 bases between them. This CDR3 comprises 11 residues. The CDR3 spells CASSIAETQYF. For the CDR3, the DNA is TGTGCCAGTAGTATAGCTGAGACCCAGTACTTC.

The chain is built from TRBV20-1 and TRBJ1-5; D unresolved. Trimming pared 5 bases from V and 0 bases from J, leaving 14 bases between. This CDR3 is 15 amino acids long. CDR1 DFQATT and CDR2 SNEGSKA come from the germline V gene (reference sequence). The CDR3 coding sequence is TGCAGTGCTCGGACCGGACGGTATAGCAATCAGCCCCAGCATTTT. Encoded protein: CSARTGRYSNQPQHF.

In its sample, this clonotype was seen a few times. The chain links TRBV20-1 to TRBJ1-2; TRBD1 aligns across 9 bases. CDR1 and CDR2 (germline): DFQATT, SNEGSKA (reference sequence). CDR3 size: 15 residues. With V trimmed by 5 bases and J by 4 bases, 11 bases remained unmatched. The CDR3 DNA follows: TGCAGTGCTCTGTCCCAAACAGGGGGCCCCTATGGCTACACCTTC. Protein product: CSALSQTGGPYGYTF.